Below, one TCR beta chain is given with its context. Its antigen is not identified. The source of the sample is a study of T cell repertoires in cytomegalovirus infection. TCRdb recomputed calls from the reads with MiXCR, one row per CDR3 protein. The data hold 650,000 to 900,000 distinct CDR3 sequences, with approximately 30% observed a single time. Study-wide results and limits: CMV carriers with the relevant HLA were identified by cumulative public TCR beta family frequency.

The sample consisted of cultured CD8+ T cells from PBMCs, taken from culture after CMV antigen stimulation. The receptor comes from a human donor in good health (CMV status not recorded). Some clones in this sample may be carry-over from other donors' samples.

The chain's CDR3 is CASRRGITSTDTQYF. The CDR3 DNA is TGTGCCAGCAGGCGGGGGATTACTAGCACAGATACGCAGTATTTT. The J gene is TRBJ2-3, the V gene TRBV28; 7 nucleotides align to TRBD2. CDR1 and CDR2 (germline): MDHEN, SYDVKM. Trimming cost V 6 bases and J 0 bases; bases outside gene matches: 6. The CDR3 sequence is 15 residues long.